These 2 T cell receptor beta chains were sequenced from one sample in a study of shared clonotypes between healthy human individuals. The table came from immunoSEQ multiplex PCR; TCRdb's copy has only in-frame clones and leaves some out. Of 500,000 to 650,000 clones in the sample, just over 75% are singletons; the top ten hold 12%. Sequencing was done on a sample of PBMCs. The receptors originated from a woman aged 40 to 50 in good health. Some clones in this sample may be carry-over from other donors' samples.

The rearrangement links TRBV28 to TRBJ2-7; 10 nucleotides line up with TRBD2. CDR3 length equals 16 residues. Per the germline V gene, CDR1 is MDHEN and CDR2 is SYDVKM. Unmatched junction bases numbered 4, after V lost 2 bases and J lost 0 bases. The CDR3 DNA sequence: TGTGCCAGCAGTTTAGTGGCTAGCGGGAGCTCCTACGAGCAGTACTTC. This gives the protein CASSLVASGSSYEQYF.

J is TRBJ1-4 and V is TRBV11-2; possible D gene TRBD1, 5 bases. Trimming removed 7 bases from V and 5 bases from J, with 14 bases in between. This CDR3 contains 14 residues. Germline V CDR1 and CDR2: SGHAT, FQNNGV. Here the CDR3 DNA reads TGTGCCAGCAATCAAGGACACGGGAATGAAAAACTGTTTTTT. Protein sequence: CASNQGHGNEKLFF.